This T cell receptor (beta chain) was recovered during a study of beta chain features in type 1 diabetes. Points from the study as a whole: Type 1 diabetes patients had TCRB CDR3s that were shorter (moderately but significantly so) in all four CD4+ subsets.

Trimming took 6 bases from V and 2 from J, leaving 10 bases between them. The CDR3 consists of 13 residues. Germline loops: CDR1 SEHNR, CDR2 FQNEAQ (reference sequence). Reverse transcribing all isolated RNA meant expressed TCRB transcripts were sequenced. Deep immunoSEQ sequencing covered naive, central memory and regulatory T cell samples. Generated by immunoSEQ multiplex PCR, the TCRdb table keeps only in-frame clones and is missing some. In the table there are some 290,000 clones, roughly an eighth of which are singletons. In the case of this clone: Its antigen is currently unknown.

The rearrangement links TRBV7-9 to TRBJ2-5; a weak D match, TRBD1 (6 bases). The sample taken for sequencing was naive CD4+ T cells from blood. The receptor was isolated from a man aged 30 to 45 with type 1 diabetes. This chain's CDR3 is CASRNRVQETQYF. In DNA form, the CDR3 reads TGTGCCAGCAGAAACAGGGTTCAAGAGACCCAGTACTTC.